This T cell receptor beta chain derives from a study of cytomegalovirus exposure and HLA in healthy donors. This clone was observed a few times. Antigen unknown. Germline V gene lookup returns CDR1 SNHLY and CDR2 FYNNEI. With V trimmed by 6 bases and J by 9 bases, 11 bases remained unmatched. This CDR3 contains 15 residues. Primers for the PCR totalled 60 Vbeta and 13 Jbeta. Sequenced by immunoSEQ multiplex PCR; TCRdb stores in-frame clones only, minus some. The table shows some 190,000 clones, with 65% to 75% occurring only once. Notes on the study in general: 87-base-pair reads could not separate some V segments, including TRBV6-2 and TRBV6-3. Evidence from a later analysis indicated that most CMV-associated TCR beta chains looked HLA-restricted.

The chain joins TRBV2 to TRBJ2-7; TRBD2 aligns across 13 bases. Sequencing was done on a sample of PBMCs. The receptor's source is a man aged 30 to 45 in good health and CMV-seropositive. Here the CDR3 DNA reads TGTGCCAGCAGCCTTAGGGGACTAGCGGGATCAGGGCAGTACTTC. Protein sequence: CASSLRGLAGSGQYF.